This entry is about one T cell receptor (beta chain). Its specificity is unknown. The data originate from a study of cytomegalovirus exposure and HLA in healthy donors. As for the study in general: A subsequent analysis stated that the roughly 130 validation repertoires were run on the same platform as the roughly 670 first-cohort repertoires.

This table comes from immunoSEQ multiplex PCR, and its TCRdb copy is limited to in-frame clones, with some not included. The data hold about 280,000 clones, with 88% observed a single time. The CDR3 sequence is 13 residues long. Germline loops: CDR1 MNHEY, CDR2 SMNVEV (reference sequence). Trimming cost V 2 bases and J 7 bases, with 12 bases left between them. Whole-study results and caveats: In the 100 to 150 validation repertoires, approximately 94% of cluster scores exceeded 0, per a later analysis.

Sequencing was performed on PBMCs. This clonotype was sampled from a woman younger than 35 in good health and CMV-seronegative. The chain is built from TRBV27 and TRBJ2-7; D might be TRBD2 (7 bases). CDR3 DNA sequence: TGTGCCAGCAGTTTAGCGGGGGCGGGAGAGCAGTACTTC. Translating it yields CASSLAGAGEQYF.